Shown below are 2 T cell receptor beta chains from a single sample sequenced in a study of blood T cell repertoires in COVID-19 (TCRdb year 2020). Library preparation used the immunoSEQ multiplex PCR assay. TCRdb re-hosts the immuneACCESS table, in-frame sequences only. Its copies lack some clones; in the studies checked, an unresolved V gene accounts for under half of them, and the cause for the rest is not known. Across this sample there are a few hundred thousand clones, with around 84% seen only once. Roughly 20% of the sample is taken by the ten largest. The specimen sequenced was peripheral blood. The receptors were gathered from an elderly woman with active or convalescent COVID-19.

V and J are TRBV7-9 and TRBJ1-2, with unresolved D. The ends were cut back, 0 bases at V and 4 bases at J, with 9 bases in the middle. This CDR3 contains 14 residues. Germline assignment: CDR1 SEHNR and CDR2 FQNEAQ (reference sequence). CDR3 DNA: TGTGCCAGCAGCTTAGCCTCATGGGCCTATGGCTACACCTTC. Its translation is CASSLASWAYGYTF.

The V gene is TRBV7-2, the J gene TRBJ1-2; D may be TRBD1 (6 bases). Germline-derived CDR1 and CDR2 are SGHTA and FQGNSA. Trimming took 3 bases from V and 5 from J, leaving 13 bases between them. The CDR3 totals 14 residues. The CDR3 DNA is TGTGCCAGCAGCTTTAGGCCAGGGGAGTATGGCTACACCTTC. This codes for CASSFRPGEYGYTF.